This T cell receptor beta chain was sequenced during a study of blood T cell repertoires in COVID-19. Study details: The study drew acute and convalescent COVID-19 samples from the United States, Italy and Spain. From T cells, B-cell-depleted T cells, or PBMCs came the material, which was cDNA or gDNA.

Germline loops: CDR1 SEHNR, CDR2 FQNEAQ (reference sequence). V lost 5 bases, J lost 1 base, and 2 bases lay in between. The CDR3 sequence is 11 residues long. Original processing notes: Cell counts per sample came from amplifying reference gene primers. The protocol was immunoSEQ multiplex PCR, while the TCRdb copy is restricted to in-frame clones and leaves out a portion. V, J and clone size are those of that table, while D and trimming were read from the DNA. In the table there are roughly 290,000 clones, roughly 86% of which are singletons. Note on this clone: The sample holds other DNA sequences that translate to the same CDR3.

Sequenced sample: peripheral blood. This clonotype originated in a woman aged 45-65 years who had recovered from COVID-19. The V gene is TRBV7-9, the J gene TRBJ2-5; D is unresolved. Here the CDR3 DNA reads TGTGCCAGCAGCCGCCAAGAGACCCAGTACTTC. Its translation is CASSRQETQYF. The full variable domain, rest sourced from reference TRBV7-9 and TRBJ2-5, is DTGVSQNPRHKITKRGQNVTFRCDPISEHNRLYWYRQTLGQGPEFLTYFQNEAQLEKSRLLSDRFSAERPKGSFSTLEIQRTEQGDSAMYLCASSRQETQYFGPGTRLLVL.